This T cell receptor (beta chain) comes out of a study of T cells in Graves' hyperthyroidism and ophthalmopathy. It was RNA transcripts that yielded the amplified TCR beta CDR3 regions. First-round RT-PCR targeting the TCR CDR3 was performed with the HTBI primer set. A single record per CDR3 protein comes from TCRdb applying MiXCR to the multiplex PCR reads. The sample holds 300,000 to 350,000 distinct CDR3 sequences; over 11% are singletons and the top ten take 20% to 25%. There are 20 residues in the CDR3. The germline V gene encodes CDR1 LNHNV and CDR2 YYDKDF (reference sequence). V lost 0 bases and J 0 bases, leaving 21 bases between the germline ends. This clonotype was found a few times. Antigen unknown. Findings of the study overall: Ophthalmopathy was predicted by the model a median of about 6.5 months ahead of onset.

The V and J genes are TRBV15 and TRBJ1-5; D is unresolved. The TCR originated in a woman in her 30s with Graves' hyperthyroidism. The source material was blood. CDR3 residues: CATSRDLWEEQPDSNQPQHF. DNA of the CDR3: TGTGCCACCAGCAGAGATCTTTGGGAGGAGCAGCCTGATAGCAATCAGCCCCAGCATTTT.